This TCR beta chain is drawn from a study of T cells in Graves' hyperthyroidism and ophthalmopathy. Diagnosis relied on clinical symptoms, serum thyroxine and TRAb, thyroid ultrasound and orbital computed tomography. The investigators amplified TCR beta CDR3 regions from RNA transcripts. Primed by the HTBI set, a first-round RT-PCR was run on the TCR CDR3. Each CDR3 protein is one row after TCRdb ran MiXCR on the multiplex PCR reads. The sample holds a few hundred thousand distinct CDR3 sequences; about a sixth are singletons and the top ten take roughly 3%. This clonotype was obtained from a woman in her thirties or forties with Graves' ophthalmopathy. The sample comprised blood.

CDR3 protein: CATSSGTGGQQYF. The CDR3 DNA sequence: TGTGCCACCTCGTCCGGGACAGGGGGTCAGCAGTACTTC. V and J are TRBV19 and TRBJ2-7, with 11 positions matching TRBD1. The ends lost 10 bases at V and 8 bases at J; junction bases unmatched: 10. The germline CDR1 and CDR2 sequences are LNHDA and SQIVND (reference sequence). The CDR3 is 13 residues long. The full variable domain, completed using reference TRBV19 and TRBJ2-7, is DGGITQSPKYLFRKEGQNVTLSCEQNLNHDAMYWYRQDPGQGLRLIYYSQIVNDFQKGDIAEGYSVSREKKESFPLTVTSAQKNPTAFYLCATSSGTGGQQYFGPGTRLTVT.